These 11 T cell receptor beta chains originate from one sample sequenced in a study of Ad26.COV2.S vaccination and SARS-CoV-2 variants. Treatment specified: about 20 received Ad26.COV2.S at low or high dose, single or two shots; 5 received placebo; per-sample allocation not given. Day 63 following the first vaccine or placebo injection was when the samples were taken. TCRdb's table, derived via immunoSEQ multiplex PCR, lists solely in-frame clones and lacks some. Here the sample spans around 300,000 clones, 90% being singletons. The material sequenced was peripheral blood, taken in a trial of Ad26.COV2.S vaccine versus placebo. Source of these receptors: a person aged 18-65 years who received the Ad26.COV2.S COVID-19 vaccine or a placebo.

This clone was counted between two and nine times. CDR3: CASTGQYNSPLHF. CDR3 in DNA: TGTGCCAGCACGGGACAGTATAATTCACCCCTCCACTTT. The V gene is TRBV25-1, the J gene TRBJ1-6; 7 bases map to TRBD1. J lost 4 bases, V lost 7 bases, and 1 base had no gene match. Germline V gives CDR1 MGHDK, CDR2 SYGVNS. The CDR3 runs 13 residues.

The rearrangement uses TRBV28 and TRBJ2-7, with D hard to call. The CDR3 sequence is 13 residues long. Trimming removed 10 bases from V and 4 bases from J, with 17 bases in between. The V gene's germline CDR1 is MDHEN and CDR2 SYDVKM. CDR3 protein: CATAQRLNYEQYV. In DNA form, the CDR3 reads TGTGCCACCGCGCAACGGCTCAATTACGAGCAGTACGTC.

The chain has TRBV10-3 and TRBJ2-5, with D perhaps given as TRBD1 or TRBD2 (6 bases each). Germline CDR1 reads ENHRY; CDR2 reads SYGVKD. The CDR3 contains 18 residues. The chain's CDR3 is CATLEGHQKHSPGGTQYF. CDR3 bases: TGTGCTACGCTCGAGGGACACCAAAAACACAGTCCCGGGGGGACCCAGTACTTC.

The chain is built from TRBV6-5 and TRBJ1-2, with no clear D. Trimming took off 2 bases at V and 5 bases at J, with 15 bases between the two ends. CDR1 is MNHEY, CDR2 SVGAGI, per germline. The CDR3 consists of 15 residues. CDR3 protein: CASSYSSFWEYGYTF. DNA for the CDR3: TGTGCCAGCAGTTACAGTTCCTTTTGGGAGTATGGCTACACCTTC.

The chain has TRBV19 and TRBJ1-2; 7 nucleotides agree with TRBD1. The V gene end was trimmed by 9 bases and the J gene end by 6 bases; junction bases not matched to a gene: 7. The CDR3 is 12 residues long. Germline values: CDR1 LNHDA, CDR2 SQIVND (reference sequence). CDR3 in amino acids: CASFRGGNGYTF. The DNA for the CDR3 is TGTGCCAGCTTCAGAGGGGGCAATGGCTACACCTTC.

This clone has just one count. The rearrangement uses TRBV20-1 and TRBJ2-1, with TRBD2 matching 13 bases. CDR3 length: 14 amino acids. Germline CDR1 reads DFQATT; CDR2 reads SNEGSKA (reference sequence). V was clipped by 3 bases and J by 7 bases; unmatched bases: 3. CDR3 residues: CSASRLAGGNEQFF. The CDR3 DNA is TGCAGTGCTAGTCGACTAGCGGGAGGAAATGAGCAGTTCTTC.

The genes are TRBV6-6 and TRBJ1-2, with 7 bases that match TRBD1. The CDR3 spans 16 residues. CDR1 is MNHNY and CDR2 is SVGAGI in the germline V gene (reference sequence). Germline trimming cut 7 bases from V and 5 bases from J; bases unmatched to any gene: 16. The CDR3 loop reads CASTPSSVGTVYGYTF. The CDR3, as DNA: TGTGCCAGCACCCCCTCTTCGGTGGGGACAGTGTATGGCTACACCTTC.

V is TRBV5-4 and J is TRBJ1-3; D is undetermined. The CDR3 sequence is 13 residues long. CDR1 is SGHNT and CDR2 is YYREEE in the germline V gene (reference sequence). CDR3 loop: CAQGSDSGNTIYF. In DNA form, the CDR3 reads TGTGCTCAAGGATCAGACTCTGGAAACACCATATATTTT.

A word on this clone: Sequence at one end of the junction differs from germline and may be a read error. The CDR3 DNA follows: TGTGCCGTCAGGGGAGGGTTAGGTCAGCCCCAGCATTTT. It encodes CAVRGGLGQPQHF. This chain connects TRBV10-3 to TRBJ1-5; tentatively, D is TRBD1 (6 bases). The CDR3 spans 13 residues. CDR1 and CDR2 (germline): ENHRY, SYGVKD.

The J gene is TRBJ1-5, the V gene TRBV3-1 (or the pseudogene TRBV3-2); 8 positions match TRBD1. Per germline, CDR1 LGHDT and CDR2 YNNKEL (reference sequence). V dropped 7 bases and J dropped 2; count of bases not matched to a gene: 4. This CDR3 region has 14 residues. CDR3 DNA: TGTGCCAGCACTCCGGGACAGGGCAATCAGCCCCAGCATTTT. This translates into CASTPGQGNQPQHF.

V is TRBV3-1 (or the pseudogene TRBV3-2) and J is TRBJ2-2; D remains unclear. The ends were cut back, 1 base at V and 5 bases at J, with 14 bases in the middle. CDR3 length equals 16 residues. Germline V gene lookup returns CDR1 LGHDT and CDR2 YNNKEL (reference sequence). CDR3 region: CASSQGKAPRTGELFF. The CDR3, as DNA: TGTGCCAGCAGCCAAGGAAAGGCTCCTCGTACCGGGGAGCTGTTTTTT.